What follows are 29 T cell receptor beta chains derived from one specimen sequenced in a study of blood T cell repertoires in COVID-19. Data came from immunoSEQ multiplex PCR; TCRdb stores just in-frame clones and leaves some out. This sample has 25,000 to 35,000 clones, with 60% to 80% found just once. What was sequenced was peripheral blood. The origin of the receptors is a woman in her 70s with acute or convalescent COVID-19.

The chain employs TRBV5-4 and TRBJ1-6; no definite D call. The CDR3 is 14 residues long. Germline values: CDR1 SGHNT, CDR2 YYREEE (reference sequence). Trimming took off 1 base at V and 3 bases at J, with 5 bases between the two ends. CDR3 sequence: CASSLQNYNSPLHF. Here the CDR3 DNA reads TGTGCCAGCAGCTTGCAGAACTATAATTCACCCCTCCACTTT.

This chain uses TRBV18 with TRBJ2-7, with a weak D call TRBD1 (6 bases). This CDR3 comprises 18 residues. CDR1 is KGHSH and CDR2 is LQKENI in the germline V gene. Trimming cost V 2 bases and J 5 bases, with 25 bases left between them. The CDR3 nucleotides read TGTGCCAGCTCACCATTCCCGACTTTTGGGGGCCCTTCGGACGAGCAGTACTTC. This sequence encodes CASSPFPTFGGPSDEQYF.

This clone was seen a single time. The chain links TRBV12-5 to TRBJ2-1; a possible D gene is TRBD2 (6 bases). This CDR3 region has 15 residues. Germline V gene data show CDR1 as LGHNT and CDR2 as FRNRAP. V was clipped by 2 bases and J by 1 base, with 9 bases between them. The CDR3 is CASGLSGGSYNEQFF. In DNA form, the CDR3 reads TGTGCTAGTGGTTTGAGTGGAGGGTCCTACAATGAGCAGTTCTTC.

The chain has TRBV3-1 (or the pseudogene TRBV3-2) and TRBJ2-5, with 7 positions matching TRBD2. The V and J ends lost 3 bases and 5 bases, in that order; junction bases with no gene match: 12. Germline assignment: CDR1 LGHDT and CDR2 YNNKEL (reference sequence). The CDR3 consists of 16 residues. Written as DNA, the CDR3 is TGTGCCAGCAGCCATTTACCGGGAGGCCGACCGGAGACCCAGTACTTC. As protein: CASSHLPGGRPETQYF.

This clone was observed a handful of times. The chain employs TRBV9 and TRBJ1-2, with D uncertain. Per the germline V gene, CDR1 is SGDLS and CDR2 is YYNGEE. Trimming took off 0 bases at V and 6 bases at J, with 12 bases between the two ends. This CDR3 contains 14 residues. The CDR3 DNA sequence: TGTGCCAGCAGCGTAGGGATGGGCACGAATGGCTACACCTTC. Residues: CASSVGMGTNGYTF.

The genes are TRBV9 and TRBJ2-1, with 9 bases aligning to TRBD1. The CDR3 extends over 19 amino acids. CDR1 is SGDLS, CDR2 YYNGEE, per germline. The V and J ends lost 0 bases and 0 bases, in that order; junction bases with no gene match: 10. The CDR3 DNA reads TGTGCCAGCAGCGTAGTGGGACAGGGTGTAGTAAGCTCCTACAATGAGCAGTTCTTC. It encodes CASSVVGQGVVSSYNEQFF.

The CDR3 DNA follows: TGTGCCAGCAGCCGAGCCCAAGAGACCCAGTACTTC. Translated: CASSRAQETQYF. The V and J genes are TRBV7-3 and TRBJ2-5; no clear D gene. The CDR3 sequence is 12 residues long. V lost 5 bases and J lost 1, with 5 bases in between. Germline loops: CDR1 SGHTA, CDR2 FQGTGA.

The V and J genes are TRBV6-6 and TRBJ2-3; TRBD1 matches 7 bases. The CDR3 consists of 12 residues. Germline CDR1 is MNHNY and CDR2 is SVGAGI (reference sequence). Trimming cost V 5 bases and J 7 bases; bases outside gene matches: 3. In nucleotides, the CDR3 is TGTGCCAGCAGTCGGGACAGCTATACGCAGTATTTT. As protein: CASSRDSYTQYF.

J is TRBJ1-4 and V is TRBV28, with 9 bases aligning to TRBD1. The CDR3 totals 14 residues. V shed 6 bases, J shed 8 bases, and the junction held 7 bases outside the gene matches. Germline lookup yields CDR1 MDHEN and CDR2 SYDVKM. CDR3 sequence: CASSTTGGDEKLFF. CDR3 bases: TGTGCCAGCAGCACGACAGGGGGTGACGAAAAACTGTTTTTT.

The chain has TRBV18 and TRBJ2-1; D remains unclear. Trimming removed 2 bases from V and 8 bases from J, with 7 bases in between. The CDR3 runs 12 residues. Germline-derived CDR1 and CDR2 are KGHSH and LQKENI. This CDR3 reads CASSPDWDEQFF. The CDR3 DNA reads TGTGCCAGCTCACCAGACTGGGATGAGCAGTTCTTC.

The rearrangement joins TRBV6-6 to TRBJ2-5; weak D call: TRBD2 (6 bases). Trimming shortened V by 7 bases and J by 5 bases, and 14 bases separated the two germline ends. The V gene's germline CDR1 is MNHNY and CDR2 SVGAGI (reference sequence). The CDR3 consists of 13 residues. The CDR3 loop reads CASTPPGGETQYF. CDR3 nucleotide sequence: TGTGCCAGCACTCCCCCCGGGGGTGAGACCCAGTACTTC.

This chain uses TRBV3-1 (or the pseudogene TRBV3-2) with TRBJ2-5; 7 bases are shared with TRBD2. With V trimmed by 6 bases and J by 5 bases, 6 bases remained unmatched. Per the germline V gene, CDR1 is LGHDT and CDR2 is YNNKEL (reference sequence). This CDR3 contains 13 residues. CDR3 loop: CASRDRAGETQYF. In DNA form, the CDR3 reads TGTGCCAGCAGGGACCGAGCGGGGGAGACCCAGTACTTC.

This sequence joins TRBV15 and TRBJ2-6; a weak D match, TRBD2 (5 bases). Trimming removed 8 bases at V and 2 bases at J, with 10 bases between. Germline V gene data show CDR1 as LNHNV and CDR2 as YYDKDF (reference sequence). This CDR3 is 14 amino acids long. The CDR3 nucleotides read TGTGCCACCTCACGGCGGGCTGGGGCCAACGTCCTGACTTTC. The encoded protein is CATSRRAGANVLTF.

V usage is TRBV5-6 and J usage is TRBJ1-2; D may be TRBD1 (5 bases). Germline V gene data show CDR1 as SGHDT and CDR2 as YYEEEE. This CDR3 spans 16 amino acids. V gave up 2 bases and J gave up 6 bases, with 20 bases separating them. For the CDR3, the DNA is TGTGCCAGCAGCTTTATTGTGGCAGGGTCTTCGAATGGCTACACCTTC. Its protein is CASSFIVAGSSNGYTF.

The chain combines TRBV2 with TRBJ2-3; 14 nucleotides align to TRBD2. V gave up 5 bases and J gave up 1 base; unmatched junction bases: 5. The germline V gene encodes CDR1 SNHLY and CDR2 FYNNEI. The CDR3 consists of 17 residues. The CDR3 DNA sequence: TGTGCCAGCAGTCCTCTGGGACTAGCGGGAGGCACAGATACGCAGTATTTT. It codes for CASSPLGLAGGTDTQYF.

Worth noting for this clone: Other DNA sequences in the sample encode the same CDR3. V gene TRBV29-1 combines with J gene TRBJ2-2; 7 nucleotides match TRBD1. The CDR3 length is 14 residues. V dropped 3 bases and J dropped 2; count of bases not matched to a gene: 3. The germline CDR1 and CDR2 sequences are SQVTM and ANQGSEA. CDR3 sequence: CSVEAGGNTGELFF. In DNA, the CDR3 is TGCAGCGTTGAGGCAGGGGGTAACACCGGGGAGCTGTTTTTT.

This chain joins TRBV9 and TRBJ2-5, with 13 bases matching TRBD2. This CDR3 is 16 amino acids long. Germline lookup yields CDR1 SGDLS and CDR2 YYNGEE. V dropped 4 bases and J dropped 5; count of bases not matched to a gene: 8. CDR3 DNA sequence: TGTGCCAGCAGCCCCACACTAGCGGGGGGGCCTGAGACCCAGTACTTC. As protein: CASSPTLAGGPETQYF.

The V gene is TRBV19, the J gene TRBJ2-1; 8 positions match TRBD2. This CDR3 is built from 14 residues. The ends lost 3 bases at V and 5 bases at J; junction bases unmatched: 3. Germline V gene sequence: CDR1 LNHDA, CDR2 SQIVND (reference sequence). For the CDR3, the DNA is TGTGCCAGTAGTATGCCTAGCGGGCACAATGAGCAGTTCTTC. Protein: CASSMPSGHNEQFF.

This chain joins TRBV2 and TRBJ2-3, with a possible D match to TRBD2 (6 bases). The germline gives CDR1 SNHLY, CDR2 FYNNEI. This CDR3 spans 13 amino acids. Deletions cut 3 bases from V and 3 bases from J, with 7 bases between. CDR3 sequence: CASSERGTDTQYF. As DNA, the CDR3 is TGTGCCAGCAGTGAGCGGGGAACAGATACGCAGTATTTT.

V usage is TRBV6-2 or TRBV6-3 and J usage is TRBJ1-5; weak D call: TRBD1 (5 bases). The CDR3 consists of 15 residues. Germline CDR1 and CDR2: MNHEY and SVGEGT. Trimming removed 5 bases at V and 3 bases at J, with 14 bases between. This chain's CDR3 is CASSRHGGDNQPQHF. The CDR3 bases are TGTGCCAGCAGTCGCCACGGGGGTGACAATCAGCCCCAGCATTTT.

V is TRBV5-1 and J is TRBJ2-4; TRBD2 matches at 8 bases. The CDR3 has 18 residues. The germline V gene has CDR1 SGHRS and CDR2 YFSETQ. Trimming removed 3 bases from V and 0 bases from J; junction bases left unmatched: 11. Here the CDR3 reads CASSYLSGSNLAKNIQYF. In DNA form, the CDR3 reads TGCGCCAGCAGCTACCTGAGCGGGAGTAACCTAGCCAAAAACATTCAGTACTTC.

This rearrangement joins TRBV3-1 (or the pseudogene TRBV3-2) to TRBJ1-2; 9 positions agree with TRBD1. V dropped 3 bases and J dropped 6; count of bases not matched to a gene: 2. The CDR3 has 13 residues. CDR1 and CDR2 (germline): LGHDT, YNNKEL (reference sequence). The CDR3 protein is CASSHWTGDGYTF. The CDR3 DNA is TGTGCCAGCAGCCACTGGACAGGGGATGGCTACACCTTC.

The genes are TRBV15 and TRBJ1-2; D remains unclear. The CDR3 covers 16 residues. Germline CDR1 is LNHNV and CDR2 is YYDKDF (reference sequence). V lost 0 bases and J lost 4, with 15 bases in between. CDR3 bases: TGTGCCACCAGCAGAGATCGGGGTGTCTATGGCTATGGCTACACCTTC. This translates into CATSRDRGVYGYGYTF. The variable domain in full, with the rest retrieved from reference TRBV15 and TRBJ1-2, is DAMVIQNPRYQVTQFGKPVTLSCSQTLNHNVMYWYQQKSSQAPKLLFHYYDKDFNNEADTPDNFQSRRPNTSFCFLDIRSPGLGDTAMYLCATSRDRGVYGYGYTFGSGTRLTVV.

The rearrangement joins TRBV15 to TRBJ2-7; 13 positions agree with TRBD2. The V and J ends lost 5 bases and 2 bases, in that order; junction bases with no gene match: 6. The V gene's germline CDR1 is LNHNV and CDR2 YYDKDF (reference sequence). CDR3 length equals 16 residues. This CDR3 reads CATSAPGTSGTYEQYF. DNA for the CDR3: TGTGCCACCAGCGCTCCCGGGACTAGCGGGACCTACGAGCAGTACTTC.

V and J are TRBV15 and TRBJ2-7, with 7 bases aligning to TRBD1. Germline CDR1 and CDR2: LNHNV and YYDKDF (reference sequence). This CDR3 contains 14 residues. Trimming removed 3 bases from V and 3 bases from J; junction bases left unmatched: 5. The CDR3 nucleotides are TGTGCCACCAGCAGGGACAGGACGGTCTACGAGCAGTACTTC. Amino acids: CATSRDRTVYEQYF.

The chain carries TRBV10-3 and TRBJ2-1, with 10 bases lining up with TRBD2. CDR1 and CDR2 (germline): ENHRY, SYGVKD. The CDR3 has 16 residues. Germline trimming cut 6 bases from V and 0 bases from J; bases unmatched to any gene: 5. The CDR3 is CAIRRTSGTSYNEQFF. The DNA of the CDR3 is TGTGCCATCAGGAGGACTAGCGGCACCTCCTACAATGAGCAGTTCTTC.

A word on this clone: One end of the junction is discordant with germline, which a read error may explain. The J gene is TRBJ2-7, the V gene TRBV6-5, with TRBD1 matching 9 bases. CDR3 length: 15 amino acids. The V gene's germline CDR1 is MNHEY and CDR2 SVGAGI. The CDR3 DNA is TGCGCCTGCCAGCAGTTACAGGGGGCCCGTTACGAGCAGTACTTC. It codes for CACQQLQGARYEQYF.

The chain employs TRBV7-8 and TRBJ2-5; 7 bases align to TRBD1. From germline, CDR1 is SGHVS and CDR2 FQNEAQ. The CDR3 has 14 amino acids. V shed 4 bases, J shed 7 bases, and the junction held 9 bases outside the gene matches. This CDR3 reads CASSSDRRGGTQYF. Here the CDR3 DNA reads TGTGCCAGCAGCTCGGACAGGCGAGGGGGGACCCAGTACTTC.

This sequence joins TRBV7-2 and TRBJ1-5; 7 nucleotides line up with TRBD1. Germline V gives CDR1 SGHTA, CDR2 FQGNSA. With V trimmed by 2 bases and J by 7 bases, 8 bases remained unmatched. The CDR3 is 15 amino acids. The CDR3 nucleotides read TGTGCCAGCAGCTTAAACAGGGGCGGAGGGCAGCCCCAGCATTTT. Protein: CASSLNRGGGQPQHF.